Listed here are 15 T cell receptor beta chains from one sample, sequenced in a study of regulatory T cells in long-lasting Graves disease. iRepertoire HTBI primers and Arm-PCR of CDR3 regions built TCR beta libraries. TCRdb fed the multiplex PCR reads into MiXCR, producing one record per CDR3 protein. In the table there are under 450,000 distinct CDR3 sequences, roughly a quarter of which are singletons. The time point was: persistent/refractory GD, antithyroid drugs over 5 years with positive TRAb. PBMC-extracted RNA yielded the TCR library. The specimen was peripheral blood mononuclear cells (PBMCs), collected when the disease was refractory, from a patient treated with antithyroid drugs. The receptors stem from a female donor with Graves disease.

This clonotype was counted a few times. V is TRBV24-1 and J is TRBJ1-5; 7 bases are shared with TRBD1. Losses at the gene ends were 4 bases for V and 0 bases for J; bases not matched to a gene: 5. CDR3 length: 16 residues. Germline V gene sequence: CDR1 KGHDR, CDR2 SFDVKD. The CDR3 is CATSDPAGGSNQPQHF. The CDR3 DNA reads TGTGCCACCAGTGACCCGGCAGGGGGTAGCAATCAGCCCCAGCATTTT.

This chain's CDR3 is CASSFYSSTGRVRPEAFF. CDR3 DNA sequence: TGCGCCAGCAGCTTTTACTCTTCGACAGGGCGGGTTCGTCCTGAAGCTTTCTTT. The gene calls are TRBV5-1 and TRBJ1-1; 7 nucleotides match TRBD1. V dropped 2 bases and J dropped 6; count of bases not matched to a gene: 19. The germline V gene encodes CDR1 SGHRS and CDR2 YFSETQ. CDR3 length: 18 amino acids.

The rearrangement links TRBV20-1 to TRBJ1-6; D gene ambiguous. Looked up from germline, CDR1 is DFQATT and CDR2 is SNEGSKA (reference sequence). CDR3 length: 17 residues. The germline V and J ends were trimmed by 0 bases and 0 bases, with 12 bases remaining between them. CDR3 loop: CSAREARLSSYNSPLHF. The CDR3 DNA follows: TGCAGTGCTAGAGAGGCTCGGCTAAGCTCCTATAATTCACCCCTCCACTTT.

This rearrangement joins TRBV2 to TRBJ2-7, with D unresolved. CDR3 length: 15 residues. V was pared by 6 bases and J by 5 bases, with 20 bases between. Germline V gene data show CDR1 as SNHLY and CDR2 as FYNNEI. The CDR3 DNA sequence: TGTGCCAGCAGGCTAGACACCCTTAAGCTAAACGAGCAGTACTTC. Translation gives CASRLDTLKLNEQYF.

The CDR3 DNA follows: TGTGCCAGCAGTTACCTGTCTGTTAAGCAGGCTGTCCAAAACATTCAGTACTTC. It encodes CASSYLSVKQAVQNIQYF. The rearrangement uses TRBV6-9 and TRBJ2-4, with D unresolved. The CDR3 contains 18 residues. Trimming shortened V by 3 bases and J by 5 bases, and 23 bases separated the two germline ends. The V gene's germline CDR1 is MNHGY and CDR2 SVAAGI.

The genes are TRBV13 and TRBJ1-2, with 10 bases lining up with TRBD1. The CDR3 totals 15 residues. V lost 5 bases, J lost 8 bases, and 11 bases stayed unmatched. Germline V lookup: CDR1 PRHDT, CDR2 FYEKMQ (reference sequence). In DNA, the CDR3 is TGTGCCAGCAGCCCATCCGGGACAGGGGCCCAGGGCTACACCTTC. It translates to CASSPSGTGAQGYTF.

At least ten counts were recorded for this clonotype. This rearrangement joins TRBV20-1 to TRBJ2-5; possible D gene TRBD1, 5 bases. V dropped 0 bases and J dropped 4 bases, with 12 bases sitting between them. The CDR3 length is 14 residues. Germline lookup yields CDR1 DFQATT and CDR2 SNEGSKA (reference sequence). Here the CDR3 reads CSARDAERGETQYF. In nucleotides, the CDR3 is TGCAGTGCTAGAGATGCGGAAAGGGGAGAGACCCAGTACTTC.

Of note for this clonotype: A much larger clonotype is one base distant, so this may be a read error. The J gene is TRBJ2-7, the V gene TRBV20-1, with D unresolved. Per germline, CDR1 DFQATT and CDR2 SNEGSKA (reference sequence). The CDR3 length is 11 residues. CDR3 sequence (DNA): TGCAGTGCTGCCGACGGCTACGAGCAGTGCTTC. Its translation: CSAADGYEQCF.

The chain links TRBV29-1 to TRBJ1-2; 7 nucleotides agree with TRBD1. The CDR3 contains 12 residues. Germline V gives CDR1 SQVTM, CDR2 ANQGSEA. V shed 7 bases and J 2 bases; nucleotides not matched to a gene: 4. CDR3 sequence reads: CSDRQGNYGYTF. The CDR3 DNA follows: TGCAGCGACCGACAGGGAAACTATGGCTACACCTTC.

This clonotype was counted a few times. The DNA for the CDR3 is TGTGCCAGCAGCCAAGATCGCGGGGTTGGCTACACCTTC. Residues: CASSQDRGVGYTF. This chain uses TRBV3-1 with TRBJ1-2, with D uncertain. Germline CDR1 LGHDT, CDR2 YNNKEL (reference sequence). The CDR3 runs 13 residues. V was shortened by 0 bases and J by 7 bases, with 9 bases between the two germline ends.

This chain connects TRBV19 to TRBJ2-7; D not certain. Trimming pared 5 bases from V and 2 bases from J, leaving 13 bases between. The CDR3 covers 14 residues. CDR1 is LNHDA, CDR2 SQIVND, per germline (reference sequence). DNA of the CDR3: TGTGCCAGTAGTGCGAACAGAGTAGCCTACGAGCAGTACTTC. It specifies CASSANRVAYEQYF.

On this clonotype itself: This may be a read error: a much more frequent sequence differs by one nucleotide. The chain is built from TRBV12-3 or TRBV12-4 and TRBJ1-2, with D possibly being TRBD1 (6 bases). CDR3 length: 16 amino acids. The CDR3, as DNA: TGTGCCTGCAGTCCCGCAAGGGGGGGAGTCGGGTATGGCTACACCTTC. This sequence encodes CACSPARGGVGYGYTF.

The CDR3 is CASRTRGGNTGELFF. CDR3 DNA: TGTGCCAGCAGGACTCGAGGGGGGAACACCGGGGAGCTGTTTTTT. This chain joins TRBV27 and TRBJ2-2; TRBD1 is a possible D gene (6 bases). Germline values: CDR1 MNHEY, CDR2 SMNVEV (reference sequence). V was shortened by 6 bases and J by 1 base, with 12 bases between the two germline ends. The CDR3 totals 15 residues.

This clonotype came up a few times. The rearrangement uses TRBV5-1 and TRBJ2-7; 11 nucleotides match TRBD2. The junction had 4 bases not matched to a gene; V was cut back by 1 base and J by 7 bases. Looked up from germline, CDR1 is SGHRS and CDR2 is YFSETQ. CDR3 length: 14 amino acids. For the CDR3, the DNA is TGCGCCAGCAGCTTGATAGCGGGAGGGCCAGAGCAGTACTTC. Protein sequence: CASSLIAGGPEQYF.

In its sample, this clonotype was seen many times. The rearrangement joins TRBV11-2 to TRBJ2-7; D gene unclear. Per the germline V gene, CDR1 is SGHAT and CDR2 is FQNNGV. Trimming took 1 base from V and 6 from J, leaving 10 bases between them. There are 13 residues in the CDR3. The CDR3 DNA reads as TGTGCCAGCAGCTTAGGAAGTCGGACCGAGCAGTACTTC. Translated, it gives CASSLGSRTEQYF.